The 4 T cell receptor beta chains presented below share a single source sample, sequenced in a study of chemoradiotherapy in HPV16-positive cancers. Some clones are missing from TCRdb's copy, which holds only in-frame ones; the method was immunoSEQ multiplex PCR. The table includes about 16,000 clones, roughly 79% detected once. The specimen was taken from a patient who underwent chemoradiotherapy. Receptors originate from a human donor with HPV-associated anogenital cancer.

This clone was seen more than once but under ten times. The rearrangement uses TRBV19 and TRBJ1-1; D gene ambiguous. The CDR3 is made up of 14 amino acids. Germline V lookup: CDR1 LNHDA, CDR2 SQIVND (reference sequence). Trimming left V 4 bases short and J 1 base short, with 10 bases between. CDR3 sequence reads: CASSNPGRNTEAFF. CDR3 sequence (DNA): TGTGCCAGTAGTAACCCAGGACGGAACACTGAAGCTTTCTTT.

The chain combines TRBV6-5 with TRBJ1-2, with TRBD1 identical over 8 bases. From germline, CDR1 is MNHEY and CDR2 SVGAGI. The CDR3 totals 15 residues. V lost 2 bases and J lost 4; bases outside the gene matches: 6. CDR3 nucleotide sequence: TGTGCCAGCAGTTACACAGACAGGGGTACCTATGGCTACACCTTC. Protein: CASSYTDRGTYGYTF.

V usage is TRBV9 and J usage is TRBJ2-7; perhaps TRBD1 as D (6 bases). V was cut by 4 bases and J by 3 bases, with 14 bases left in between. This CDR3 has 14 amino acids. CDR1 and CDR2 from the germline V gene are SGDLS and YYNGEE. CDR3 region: CASSHSGHGYEQYF. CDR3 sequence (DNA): TGTGCCAGCAGCCACTCGGGACACGGCTACGAGCAGTACTTC.

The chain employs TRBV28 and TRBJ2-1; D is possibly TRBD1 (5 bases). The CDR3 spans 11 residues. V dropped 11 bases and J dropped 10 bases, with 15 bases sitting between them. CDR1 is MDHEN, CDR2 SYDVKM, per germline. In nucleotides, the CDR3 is TGTGCCGGTGGGGCCAACAGGGAGCAGTTCTTC. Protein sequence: CAGGANREQFF.